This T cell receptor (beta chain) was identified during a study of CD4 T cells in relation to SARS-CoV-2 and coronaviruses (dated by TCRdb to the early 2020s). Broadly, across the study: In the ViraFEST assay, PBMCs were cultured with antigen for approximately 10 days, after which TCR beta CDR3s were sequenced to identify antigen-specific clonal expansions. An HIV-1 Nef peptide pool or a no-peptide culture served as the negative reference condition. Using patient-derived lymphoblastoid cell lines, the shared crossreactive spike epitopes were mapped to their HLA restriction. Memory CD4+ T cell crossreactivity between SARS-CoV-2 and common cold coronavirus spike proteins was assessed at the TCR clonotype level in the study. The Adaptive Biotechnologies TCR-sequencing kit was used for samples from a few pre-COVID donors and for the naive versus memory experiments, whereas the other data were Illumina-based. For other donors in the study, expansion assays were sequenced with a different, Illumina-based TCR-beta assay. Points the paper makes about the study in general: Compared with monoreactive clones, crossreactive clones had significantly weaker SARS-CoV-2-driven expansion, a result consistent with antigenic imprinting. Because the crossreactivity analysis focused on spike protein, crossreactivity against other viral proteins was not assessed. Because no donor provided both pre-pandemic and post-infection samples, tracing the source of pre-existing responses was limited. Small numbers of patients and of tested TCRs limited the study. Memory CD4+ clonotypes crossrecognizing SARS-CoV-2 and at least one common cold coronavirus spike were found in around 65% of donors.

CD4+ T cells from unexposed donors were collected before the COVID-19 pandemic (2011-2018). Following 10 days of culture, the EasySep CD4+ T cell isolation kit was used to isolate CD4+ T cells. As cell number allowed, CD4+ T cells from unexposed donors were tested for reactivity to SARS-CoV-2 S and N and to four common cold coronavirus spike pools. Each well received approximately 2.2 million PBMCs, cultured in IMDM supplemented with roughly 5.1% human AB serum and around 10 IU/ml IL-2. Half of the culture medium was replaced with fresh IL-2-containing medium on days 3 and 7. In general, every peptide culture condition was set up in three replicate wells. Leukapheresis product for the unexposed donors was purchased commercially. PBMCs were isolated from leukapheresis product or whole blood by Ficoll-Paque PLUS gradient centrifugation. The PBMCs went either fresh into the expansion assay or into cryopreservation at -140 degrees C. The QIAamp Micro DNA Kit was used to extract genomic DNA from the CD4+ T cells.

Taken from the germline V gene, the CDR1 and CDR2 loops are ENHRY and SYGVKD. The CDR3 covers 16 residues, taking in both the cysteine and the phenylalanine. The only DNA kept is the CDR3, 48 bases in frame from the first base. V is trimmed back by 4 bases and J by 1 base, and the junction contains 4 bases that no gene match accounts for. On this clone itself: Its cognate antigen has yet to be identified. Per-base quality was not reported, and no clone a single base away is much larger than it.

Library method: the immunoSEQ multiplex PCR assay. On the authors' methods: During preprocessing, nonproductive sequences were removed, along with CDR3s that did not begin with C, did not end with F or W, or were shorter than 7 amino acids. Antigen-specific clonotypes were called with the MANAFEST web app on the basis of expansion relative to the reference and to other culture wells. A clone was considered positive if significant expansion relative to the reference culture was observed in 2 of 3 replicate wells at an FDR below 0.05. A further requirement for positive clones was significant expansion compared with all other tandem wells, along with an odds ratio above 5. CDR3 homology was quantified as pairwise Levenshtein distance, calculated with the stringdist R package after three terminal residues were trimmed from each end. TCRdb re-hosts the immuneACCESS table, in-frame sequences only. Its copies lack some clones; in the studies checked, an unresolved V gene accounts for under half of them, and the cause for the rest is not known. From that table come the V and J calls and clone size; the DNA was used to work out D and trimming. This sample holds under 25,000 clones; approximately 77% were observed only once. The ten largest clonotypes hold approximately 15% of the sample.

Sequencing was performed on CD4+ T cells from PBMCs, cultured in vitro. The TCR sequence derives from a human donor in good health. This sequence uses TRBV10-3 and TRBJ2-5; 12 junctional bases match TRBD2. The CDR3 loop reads CAISVLGLAGQETQYF. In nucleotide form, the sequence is TGTGCCATCAGTGTTTTGGGACTAGCGGGCCAAGAGACCCAGTACTTC.